A single sample is the source of the 14 T cell receptor beta chains below, sequenced in a study of T cells in Graves' hyperthyroidism and ophthalmopathy (dated 2019 in TCRdb). Receptor libraries were prepared by multiplex PCR. The sample was run on an Illumina HiSeq 2000. The TCR beta CDR3 regions were amplified from RNA transcripts. A first-round RT-PCR of the TCR CDR3 used the HTBI primer set with the Qiagen OneStep RT-PCR kit. Using fastp trimming at Q25 and MiXCR clonotype assembly, TCRdb reanalyzed the public sequencing data and kept in-frame beta chains. Rows are unified per CDR3 protein, each entry keeping the most common DNA and genes. In this sample the table shows some 510,000 distinct CDR3 sequences, 20% to 25% of which occur a single time. The top ten hold about 30% of the sample. The sequenced sample was blood. The receptors originated from a man between 18 and 29 years old with Graves' hyperthyroidism.

Ten or more counts support this clonotype. This rearrangement joins TRBV6-1 to TRBJ1-2, with TRBD1 matching over 9 bases. This CDR3 comprises 16 residues. From germline, CDR1 is MNHNS and CDR2 SASEGT. J was trimmed by 1 base and V by 6 bases; bases with no gene match: 9. CDR3 DNA sequence: TGTGCCAGCAGCCCCAGCGGACAGGGGCATAACTATGGCTACACCTTC. Protein product: CASSPSGQGHNYGYTF.

The chain is built from TRBV9 and TRBJ2-7; 14 bases map to TRBD2. V lost 3 bases and J lost 3; bases outside the gene matches: 2. The CDR3 has 15 residues. Germline V gene data show CDR1 as SGDLS and CDR2 as YYNGEE. As DNA, the CDR3 is TGTGCCAGCAGCGCGGGACTAGCGGGGGACTACGAGCAGTACTTC. Amino acids: CASSAGLAGDYEQYF.

CDR3 region: CASSDSGSNQPQHF. DNA for the CDR3: TGTGCCAGCAGTGACTCGGGTAGCAATCAGCCCCAGCATTTT. The V and J genes are TRBV6-4 and TRBJ1-5; D not certain. The CDR3 covers 14 residues. Trimming took 0 bases from V and 0 from J, leaving 3 bases between them. Germline-derived CDR1 and CDR2 are MRHNA and SNTAGT.

This clonotype was seen ten or more times. The chain carries TRBV6-2 or TRBV6-3 and TRBJ2-3; D not certain. CDR1 and CDR2 (germline): MNHEY, SVGEGT. Trimming removed 5 bases from V and 6 bases from J, with 18 bases in between. The CDR3 loop spans 15 amino acids. In nucleotides, the CDR3 is TGTGCCAGCAGTCCCCTAGTATGGTTAGGGGATACGCAGTATTTT. Its protein is CASSPLVWLGDTQYF.

In its sample, this clonotype was seen many times. This chain uses TRBV15 with TRBJ1-6; tentative D call: TRBD1 (6 bases). Germline CDR1 reads LNHNV; CDR2 reads YYDKDF (reference sequence). Trimming left V 4 bases short and J 10 bases short, with 17 bases between. The CDR3 contains 15 residues. The CDR3 region has the DNA TGTGCCACCAGCACGCCCGGTACAGGGAGGTCACCCCTCCACTTT. It is translated as CATSTPGTGRSPLHF.

This sequence joins TRBV20-1 and TRBJ2-7, with D possibly matching TRBD2 (6 bases). From germline, CDR1 is DFQATT and CDR2 SNEGSKA (reference sequence). This CDR3 is 15 amino acids long. V lost 0 bases to trimming and J lost 4 bases, with 16 bases between them. CDR3 sequence: CSAREGGQPWYEQYF. For the CDR3, the DNA is TGCAGTGCTAGAGAGGGGGGTCAGCCATGGTACGAGCAGTACTTC.

This chain connects TRBV30 to TRBJ1-2; D may be TRBD1 (5 bases). Trimming took off 6 bases at V and 3 bases at J, with 8 bases between the two ends. The CDR3 has 11 amino acids. Germline assignment: CDR1 GTSNPN and CDR2 SVGIG (reference sequence). The CDR3 region has the DNA TGTGCCTGTAAAGGGGACTATGGCTACACCTTC. This encodes CACKGDYGYTF.

The chain recombines TRBV28 with TRBJ1-5; 7 bases map to TRBD1. The J segment lost 5 bases and the V segment lost 4 bases, leaving 5 bases of the junction unmatched. The CDR3 extends over 14 amino acids. Germline V CDR1 and CDR2: MDHEN, SYDVKM. CDR3 nucleotides: TGTGCCAGCAGTTCACACAGGGGAGATCAGCCCCAGCATTTT. This sequence encodes CASSSHRGDQPQHF. Together with reference TRBV28 and TRBJ1-5, the CDR3 gives the full variable domain: DVKVTQSSRYLVKRTGEKVFLECVQDMDHENMFWYRQDPGLGLRLIYFSYDVKMKEKGDIPEGYSVSREKKERFSLILESASTNQTSMYLCASSSHRGDQPQHFGDGTRLSIL.

This clonotype was detected only a few times. The chain recombines TRBV18 with TRBJ1-1, with a weak D call TRBD1 (6 bases). The CDR3 totals 16 residues. V was shortened by 1 base and J by 1 base, with 13 bases between the two germline ends. Germline lookup yields CDR1 KGHSH and CDR2 LQKENI. In DNA form, the CDR3 reads TGTGCCAGCTCACCACGAGCAGGGGCCGAGAACACTGAAGCTTTCTTT. Residues: CASSPRAGAENTEAFF.

This clonotype was counted at least ten times. The rearrangement uses TRBV6-1 and TRBJ1-5; D may be TRBD1 (6 bases). Germline lookup yields CDR1 MNHNS and CDR2 SASEGT. The CDR3 is 15 amino acids. V was clipped by 2 bases and J by 4 bases, with 12 bases between them. CDR3 bases: TGTGCCAGCAGTGAAACCCCAGGGGAAAATCAGCCCCAGCATTTT. It yields the protein CASSETPGENQPQHF.

This clonotype was counted ten times or more. The V call is TRBV5-1, the J call TRBJ1-1; TRBD1 matches 8 bases. V trimming: 4 bases; J trimming: 1 base; junction bases outside the gene matches: 6. CDR1 and CDR2 from the germline V gene are SGHRS and YFSETQ. This CDR3 spans 15 amino acids. The CDR3 is CASSRTGMGNTEAFF. The CDR3 nucleotides read TGCGCCAGCAGCCGGACAGGGATGGGGAACACTGAAGCTTTCTTT.

V usage is TRBV2 and J usage is TRBJ2-2; 7 bases are shared with TRBD1. Germline loops: CDR1 SNHLY, CDR2 FYNNEI. The junction had 4 bases not matched to a gene; V was cut back by 6 bases and J by 0 bases. This CDR3 comprises 15 residues. The CDR3 reads CASRFGQANTGELFF. CDR3 nucleotide sequence: TGTGCCAGCAGGTTCGGACAGGCGAACACCGGGGAGCTGTTTTTT.

This clonotype was recorded a few times. The rearrangement links TRBV20-1 to TRBJ2-2; 14 nucleotides line up with TRBD2. V dropped 4 bases and J dropped 5; count of bases not matched to a gene: 9. This CDR3 has 17 residues. Germline V gene lookup returns CDR1 DFQATT and CDR2 SNEGSKA (reference sequence). Here the CDR3 DNA reads TGCAGTGCTAAGGGGACTAGCGGGGGCACATTGACCGGGGAGCTGTTTTTT. Protein product: CSAKGTSGGTLTGELFF.

The chain links TRBV7-9 to TRBJ2-5, with D tentatively TRBD2 (5 bases). Germline loops: CDR1 SEHNR, CDR2 FQNEAQ (reference sequence). The length of the CDR3 is 13 residues. Trimming left V 2 bases short and J 7 bases short, with 11 bases between. For the CDR3, the DNA is TGTGCCAGCAGCTTACAGTTTGAGGGGACCCAGTACTTC. Protein product: CASSLQFEGTQYF.